This record concerns one T cell receptor (beta chain) sequence. The antigen remains undetermined. This record belongs to a study of shared clonotypes between healthy human individuals. Findings and caveats of the study: A few donors had approximately 4.6% of their naive CD4 clonotypes in common.

With CCR7-negative CD45RA+ TemRA cells, CD45RO+ cells were combined in CD8 memory. The CDR3 covers 15 residues. Germline values: CDR1 LGHNA, CDR2 YSLEER. After removal of 1 base from V and 2 bases from J, the junction contained 2 bases not matched to a gene. The study ran the assay at deep level. Assay: immunoSEQ multiplex PCR; the TCRdb copy retains only in-frame clones and omits some. Here the sample spans about 79,000 clones, 50% to 70% being singletons. This receptor was identified in a man under 40 in good health. The sequenced sample was memory CD8+ T cells sorted from blood. Subset: CD45RO+ cells pooled with CCR7-negative TemRA cells. V and J are TRBV4-3 and TRBJ2-3, with 8 bases lining up with TRBD1. Here the CDR3 DNA reads TGCGCCAGCAGCCAAGGGACAGGGTCCACAGATACGCAGTATTTT. It is translated as CASSQGTGSTDTQYF.